The clone carrying this T cell receptor beta chain was seen a single time. The antigen remains undetermined. V lost 5 bases and J lost 5; bases outside the gene matches: 4. The CDR3 runs to 14 residues. Germline V gives CDR1 PRHDT, CDR2 FYEKMQ (reference sequence). A multiplex PCR was run with 60 Vbeta primers and 13 Jbeta primers. Profiled with immunoSEQ multiplex PCR; TCRdb holds only in-frame clones, not every one. The repertoire holds approximately 170,000 clones, with roughly 85% as singletons. The data stem from a study of cytomegalovirus exposure and HLA in healthy donors. Findings and limits, study-wide: The study designated 164 TCR beta chains cytomegalovirus-associated.

The receptor was derived from a male donor in good health and CMV-seronegative. The sample taken for sequencing was PBMCs. The rearrangement joins TRBV13 to TRBJ1-2; 11 bases align to TRBD1. The CDR3 region has the DNA TGTGCCAGCAGCGGACAGGGGGCGAAGTATGGCTACACCTTC. Its protein product is CASSGQGAKYGYTF.